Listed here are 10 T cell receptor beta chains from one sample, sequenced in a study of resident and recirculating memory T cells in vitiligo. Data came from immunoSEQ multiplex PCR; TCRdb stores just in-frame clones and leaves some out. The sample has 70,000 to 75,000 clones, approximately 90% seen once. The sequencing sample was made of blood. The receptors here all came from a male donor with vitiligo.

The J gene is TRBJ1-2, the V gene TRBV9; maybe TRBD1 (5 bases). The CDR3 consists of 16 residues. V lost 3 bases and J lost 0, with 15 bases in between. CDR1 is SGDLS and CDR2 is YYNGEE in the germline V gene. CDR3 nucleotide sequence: TGTGCCAGCAGCGCGCGAACAGGTGCGGCTAACTATGGCTACACCTTC. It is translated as CASSARTGAANYGYTF. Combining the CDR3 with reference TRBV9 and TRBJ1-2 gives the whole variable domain DSGVTQTPKHLITATGQRVTLRCSPRSGDLSVYWYQQSLDQGLQFLIQYYNGEERAKGNILERFSAQQFPDLHSELNLSSLELGDSALYFCASSARTGAANYGYTFGSGTRLTVV.

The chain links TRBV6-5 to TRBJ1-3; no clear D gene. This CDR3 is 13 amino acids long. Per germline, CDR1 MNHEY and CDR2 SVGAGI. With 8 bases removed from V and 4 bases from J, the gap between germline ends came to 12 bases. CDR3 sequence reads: CASQSALGNTIYF. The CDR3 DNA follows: TGTGCCAGCCAATCCGCGTTGGGAAACACCATATATTTT.

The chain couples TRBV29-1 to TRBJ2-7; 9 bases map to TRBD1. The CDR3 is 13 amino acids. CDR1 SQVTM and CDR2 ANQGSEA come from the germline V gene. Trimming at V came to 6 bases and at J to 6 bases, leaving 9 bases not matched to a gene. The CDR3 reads CSVLTGGEVEQYF. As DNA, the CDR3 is TGCAGCGTGCTGACAGGGGGGGAAGTCGAGCAGTACTTC.

CDR3 sequence: CASSSIAGHTGELFF. The CDR3 DNA reads as TGTGCCAGCAGCTCGATAGCGGGGCATACCGGGGAGCTGTTTTTT. This chain joins TRBV7-2 and TRBJ2-2; TRBD2 aligns across 8 bases. Germline V gene data show CDR1 as SGHTA and CDR2 as FQGNSA. Losses at the gene ends were 4 bases for V and 5 bases for J; bases not matched to a gene: 6. The CDR3 covers 15 residues.

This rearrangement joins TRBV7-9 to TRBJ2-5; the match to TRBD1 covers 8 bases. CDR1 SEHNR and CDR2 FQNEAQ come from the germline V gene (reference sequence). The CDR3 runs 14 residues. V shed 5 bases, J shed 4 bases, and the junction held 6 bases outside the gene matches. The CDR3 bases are TGTGCCAGCAGCCCTGACAGGGGTGGAGAGACCCAGTACTTC. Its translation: CASSPDRGGETQYF.

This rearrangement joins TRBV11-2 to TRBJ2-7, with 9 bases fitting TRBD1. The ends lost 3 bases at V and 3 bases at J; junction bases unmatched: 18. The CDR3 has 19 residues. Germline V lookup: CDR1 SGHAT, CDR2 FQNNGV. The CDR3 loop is CASSFVKVVRTGDIYEQYF. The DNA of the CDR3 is TGTGCCAGCAGCTTCGTAAAAGTAGTTAGGACAGGGGACATCTACGAGCAGTACTTC.

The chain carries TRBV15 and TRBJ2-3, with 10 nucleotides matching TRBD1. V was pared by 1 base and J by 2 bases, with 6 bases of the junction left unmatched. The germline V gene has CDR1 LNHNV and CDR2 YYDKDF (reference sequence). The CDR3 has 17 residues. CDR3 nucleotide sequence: TGTGCCACCAGCAGAGGGGGGACAGGGGCGACCACAGATACGCAGTATTTT. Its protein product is CATSRGGTGATTDTQYF.

As DNA, the CDR3 is TGTGCCAGCAGCGTAGGACAGGGGGTGAACACTGAAGCTTTCTTT. This translates into CASSVGQGVNTEAFF. The genes are TRBV9 and TRBJ1-1; TRBD1 agrees at 9 bases. This CDR3 is built from 15 residues. Germline V CDR1 and CDR2: SGDLS, YYNGEE. J was trimmed by 0 bases and V by 0 bases; bases with no gene match: 0.

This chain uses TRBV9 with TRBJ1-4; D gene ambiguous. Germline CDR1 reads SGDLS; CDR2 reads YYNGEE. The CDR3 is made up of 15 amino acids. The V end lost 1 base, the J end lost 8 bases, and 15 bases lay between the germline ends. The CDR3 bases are TGTGCCAGCAGCGTATCTCCAAACAGCATCGAAAAACTGTTTTTT. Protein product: CASSVSPNSIEKLFF.

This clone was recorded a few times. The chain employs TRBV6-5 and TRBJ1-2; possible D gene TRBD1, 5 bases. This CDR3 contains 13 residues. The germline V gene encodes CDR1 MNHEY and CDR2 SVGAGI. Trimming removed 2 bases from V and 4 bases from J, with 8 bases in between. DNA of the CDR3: TGTGCCAGCAGTTACGTGGGGGGCTATGGCTACACCTTC. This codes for CASSYVGGYGYTF.